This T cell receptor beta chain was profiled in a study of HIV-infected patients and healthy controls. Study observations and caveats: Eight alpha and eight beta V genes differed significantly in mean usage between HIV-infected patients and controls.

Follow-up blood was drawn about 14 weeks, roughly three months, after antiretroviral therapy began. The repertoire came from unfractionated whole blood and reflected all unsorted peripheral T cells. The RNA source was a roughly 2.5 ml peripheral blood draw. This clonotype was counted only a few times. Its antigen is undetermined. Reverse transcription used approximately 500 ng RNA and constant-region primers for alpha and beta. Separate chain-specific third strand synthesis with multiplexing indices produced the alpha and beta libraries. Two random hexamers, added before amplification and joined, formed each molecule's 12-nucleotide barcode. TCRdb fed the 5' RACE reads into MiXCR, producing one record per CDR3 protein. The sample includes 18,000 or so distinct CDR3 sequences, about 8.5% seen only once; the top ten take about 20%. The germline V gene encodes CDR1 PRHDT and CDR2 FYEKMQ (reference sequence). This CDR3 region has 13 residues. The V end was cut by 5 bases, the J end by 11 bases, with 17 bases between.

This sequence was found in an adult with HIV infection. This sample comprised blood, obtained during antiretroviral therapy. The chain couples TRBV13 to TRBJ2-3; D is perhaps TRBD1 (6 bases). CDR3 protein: CASSRLRTDQQYF. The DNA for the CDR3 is TGTGCCAGCAGCCGACTACGGACAGACCAGCAGTATTTT.